The T cell receptor (beta chain) under discussion was sequenced for a study of T cells in narcolepsy. Study context: Donors had narcolepsy type 1 or type 2, or were healthy controls.

In the case of this clone: Its antigen remains unknown.

Study conclusions and caveats: Autoreactive clone sequences were missing from some blood memory CD4+ repertoires. HCRT-specific and TRIB2-specific autoreactive clonotypes appeared among same-patient CSF and blood CD4+ clonotypes.

Repertoires were generated with immunoSEQ multiplex PCR, while TCRdb's copy carries only in-frame clones and drops some. This table has tens of thousands of clones, roughly 90% appearing once. The receptor was isolated from a human donor with narcolepsy. The specimen sequenced was CD45RA- memory CD4+ T cells from PBMCs.

The CDR3 protein is CSVVFHTQYF. CDR3 bases: TGCAGCGTTGTTTTCCATACGCAGTATTTT. V usage is TRBV29-1 and J usage is TRBJ2-3; D uncertain. This CDR3 is built from 10 residues. Germline CDR1 and CDR2: SQVTM and ANQGSEA. The germline V and J ends were trimmed by 4 bases and 7 bases, with 6 bases remaining between them.